This TCR beta chain originates from a study of T cell responses to AZD1222 COVID-19 vaccine. Study-wide context: Some second doses came at about 4 weeks and others at about 12 weeks; these were pooled. Study-wide findings and caveats: It should be noted that donors were predominantly white British and more often female, and clonal diversity was possibly underestimated. Only a handful of people who got AZD1222 tested seropositive at baseline. Along spike, vaccine-associated CD4 TCRs were found throughout, with dominance at 160-218 and 743-854.

Profiling relied on immunoSEQ multiplex PCR, and the TCRdb table lists in-frame clones only, not all of them. The table lists approximately 100,000 clones, roughly 87% of them singletons. CDR1 is LGHDT, CDR2 YNNKEL, per germline (reference sequence). Trimming removed 1 base from V and 4 bases from J, with 8 bases in between. CDR3 length: 14 residues. Worth noting for this clone: The antigen is undetermined.

This receptor was obtained from an adult in good health. The V and J genes are TRBV3-1 (or the pseudogene TRBV3-2) and TRBJ2-4; D not resolved. The sample here was peripheral blood, taken on day 0 of AZD1222 vaccination. CDR3 amino acids: CASSQGALKNIQYF. The CDR3 DNA sequence: TGTGCCAGCAGCCAAGGGGCCCTAAAAAACATTCAGTACTTC.